The 10 T cell receptor beta chains presented below share a single source sample, sequenced in a study of blood T cell repertoires in COVID-19. Generated by immunoSEQ multiplex PCR, the TCRdb table keeps only in-frame clones and is missing some. Among roughly 250,000 clones, more than 65% were seen once, and the ten largest hold 4% to 5.5%. Material: peripheral blood. These receptors all stem from a man aged 45 to 65 with active or convalescent COVID-19.

The rearrangement links TRBV6-5 to TRBJ2-7; 9 bases are a match to TRBD1. The CDR3 totals 14 residues. Per germline, CDR1 MNHEY and CDR2 SVGAGI. The junction had 5 bases not matched to a gene; V was cut back by 5 bases and J by 3 bases. CDR3 in amino acids: CASSPGQGYYEQYF. DNA of the CDR3: TGTGCCAGCAGTCCGGGACAGGGATACTACGAGCAGTACTTC.

The CDR3 region has the DNA TGCAGCGTTGAAGCAGGTGGCTATGGCTACACCTTC. It encodes CSVEAGGYGYTF. The chain has TRBV29-1 and TRBJ1-2; D call uncertain. The CDR3 totals 12 residues. Trimming cost V 1 base and J 4 bases, with 7 bases left between them. Per the germline V gene, CDR1 is SQVTM and CDR2 is ANQGSEA.

The chain is built from TRBV7-3 and TRBJ2-3, with 9 positions matching TRBD1. V lost 6 bases to trimming and J lost 2 bases; unmatched junction nucleotides: 6. Germline CDR1 SGHTA, CDR2 FQGTGA. The CDR3 spans 15 residues. The CDR3 sequence: CASREGTGITDTQYF. CDR3 sequence (DNA): TGTGCCAGCAGAGAAGGGACAGGGATCACAGATACGCAGTATTTT.

This sequence joins TRBV11-2 and TRBJ1-2; 9 bases are a match to TRBD1. Germline V gene data show CDR1 as SGHAT and CDR2 as FQNNGV. The CDR3 is 15 amino acids. With V trimmed by 5 bases and J by 7 bases, 11 bases remained unmatched. This CDR3 is CASSPGTGLRLGYTF. The CDR3, as DNA: TGTGCCAGCAGCCCCGGGACAGGGCTCCGTCTTGGCTACACCTTC.

This chain joins TRBV5-4 and TRBJ2-2; 8 positions agree with TRBD2. V lost 0 bases and J lost 2; bases outside the gene matches: 3. The germline V gene has CDR1 SGHNT and CDR2 YYREEE (reference sequence). The CDR3 extends over 16 amino acids. The CDR3 nucleotides are TGTGCCAGCAGCTTGGGGCTAGCGGGTAACACCGGGGAGCTGTTTTTT. It is translated as CASSLGLAGNTGELFF.

J is TRBJ1-1 and V is TRBV12-3 or TRBV12-4, with D perhaps TRBD1 (6 bases). There are 11 residues in the CDR3. Trimming took off 10 bases at V and 8 bases at J, with 14 bases between the two ends. CDR3 sequence (DNA): TGTGCCACCTCATCCGGGACAGAAGCTTTCTTT. It codes for CATSSGTEAFF.

The chain employs TRBV5-1 and TRBJ2-7, with D possibly being TRBD2 (8 bases). Germline CDR1 reads SGHRS; CDR2 reads YFSETQ. CDR3 length: 15 residues. The germline V and J ends were trimmed by 2 bases and 2 bases, with 14 bases remaining between them. The CDR3 is CASSLGTAGAYEQYF. The CDR3 DNA reads as TGCGCCAGCAGCTTAGGGACAGCGGGAGCCTACGAGCAGTACTTC.

The V gene is TRBV7-3, the J gene TRBJ1-1; a possible D gene is TRBD1 (6 bases). Germline V gene data show CDR1 as SGHTA and CDR2 as FQGTGA. V lost 5 bases, J lost 0 bases, and 10 bases lay in between. This CDR3 spans 14 amino acids. CDR3 nucleotides: TGTGCCAGCAGCAAGACAGGAATGAACACTGAAGCTTTCTTT. Protein sequence: CASSKTGMNTEAFF.

The V and J genes are TRBV28 and TRBJ2-7; D not resolved. V lost 6 bases, J lost 6 bases, and 15 bases lay in between. This CDR3 spans 13 amino acids. Germline loops: CDR1 MDHEN, CDR2 SYDVKM. CDR3 sequence reads: CASRNTESTEQYF. The CDR3 DNA reads TGTGCCAGCAGGAACACGGAGTCCACCGAGCAGTACTTC. The complete variable domain, with remaining parts taken from reference TRBV28 and TRBJ2-7, reads DVKVTQSSRYLVKRTGEKVFLECVQDMDHENMFWYRQDPGLGLRLIYFSYDVKMKEKGDIPEGYSVSREKKERFSLILESASTNQTSMYLCASRNTESTEQYFGPGTRLTVT.

The J gene is TRBJ1-1, the V gene TRBV28, with D maybe TRBD1 (6 bases). V shed 0 bases and J shed 5 bases, with 10 bases lying between them. CDR1 and CDR2 (germline): MDHEN, SYDVKM. The CDR3 totals 14 residues. Here the CDR3 DNA reads TGTGCCAGCAGTTTATGGGACAGATCAACTGAAGCTTTCTTT. Protein: CASSLWDRSTEAFF.